Below are 28 T cell receptor beta chains sequenced from a single sample in a study of T-cell reconstitution after alpha-beta-depleted transplantation in children. Preparation of the TCRbeta library involved a method that used unique molecular identifiers. MiXCR, run by TCRdb on the PCR reads, gives a single entry per CDR3 protein. The table records hundreds of thousands of distinct CDR3 sequences, 10% to 15% of them present only once. The sequenced sample was PBMCs, mostly from graft donor cells, obtained 360 days after TCRalphabeta/CD19-depleted stem cell transplant. These TCRs come from a male patient between 5 and 17 years old who had a stem cell transplant for acute myeloid leukemia, so the T cells may come from the graft donor.

V gene TRBV13 combines with J gene TRBJ2-3; the D is unclear. The V and J ends lost 5 bases and 6 bases respectively, with 12 bases between them. This CDR3 has 13 amino acids. CDR1 and CDR2 from the germline V gene are PRHDT and FYEKMQ (reference sequence). The CDR3 nucleotides are TGTGCCAGCAGCCCCCTGGATGTGGATACGCAGTATTTT. It encodes CASSPLDVDTQYF.

This clonotype came up a few times. The chain has TRBV15 and TRBJ1-2; D is perhaps TRBD1 (5 bases). The CDR3 has 12 residues. CDR1 is LNHNV and CDR2 is YYDKDF in the germline V gene (reference sequence). Trimming removed 0 bases from V and 8 bases from J, with 7 bases in between. CDR3 residues: CATSREGDGYTF. The CDR3 bases are TGTGCCACCAGCAGAGAAGGGGACGGCTACACCTTC.

J is TRBJ2-2 and V is TRBV7-8; TRBD2 matches 8 bases. V dropped 5 bases and J dropped 0; count of bases not matched to a gene: 8. CDR3 length equals 17 residues. Germline V gene data show CDR1 as SGHVS and CDR2 as FQNEAQ. The CDR3 nucleotides read TGTGCCAGCAGCCTGGACTCACTAGCGGCGAACACCGGGGAGCTGTTTTTT. It codes for CASSLDSLAANTGELFF. Drawing the rest from reference TRBV7-8 and TRBJ2-2, the complete variable domain is GAGVSQSPRYKVAKRGQDVALRCDPISGHVSLFWYQQALGQGPEFLTYFQNEAQLDKSGLPSDRFFAERPEGSVSTLKIQRTQQEDSAVYLCASSLDSLAANTGELFFGEGSRLTVL.

The J gene is TRBJ2-7, the V gene TRBV29-1; 8 nucleotides align to TRBD1. In germline, CDR1 is SQVTM, CDR2 ANQGSEA. The CDR3 covers 17 residues. V dropped 6 bases and J dropped 1; count of bases not matched to a gene: 17. CDR3 bases: TGCAGCGTGCAACAGGGGGGAATCGGTCTAGTATCCTACGAGCAGTACTTC. As protein: CSVQQGGIGLVSYEQYF.

The chain is built from TRBV20-1 and TRBJ2-7; maybe TRBD2 (6 bases). CDR1 is DFQATT, CDR2 SNEGSKA, per germline (reference sequence). V dropped 7 bases and J dropped 0 bases, with 25 bases sitting between them. CDR3 length: 17 residues. The CDR3 nucleotides are TGCAGTGGCGCACCCCCCCCACCGGGGGTGAACTCCTACGAGCAGTACTTC. Its protein product is CSGAPPPPGVNSYEQYF.

A word on this clonotype: Mismatch with germline at one junction end may stem from a read error. This chain links TRBV7-7 with TRBJ2-1; perhaps D is TRBD1 or TRBD2 (5 bases each). The CDR3 runs 12 residues. The germline CDR1 and CDR2 sequences are SSHAT and FNYEAQ (reference sequence). CDR3 sequence reads: CASSRVGGEQFF. The CDR3 bases are TGTGCTAGCAGCCGGGTTGGGGGTGAGCAGTTCTTC.

This clonotype was detected only a few times. The V and J genes are TRBV7-9 and TRBJ2-5, with D uncertain. This CDR3 spans 12 amino acids. CDR1 is SEHNR and CDR2 is FQNEAQ in the germline V gene (reference sequence). The ends were cut back, 2 bases at V and 9 bases at J, with 10 bases in the middle. The CDR3 nucleotides are TGTGCCAGCAGCTTACGTCTCCACCCCCAGTACTTC. Encoded protein: CASSLRLHPQYF.

This clonotype appeared a few times. The V gene is TRBV28, the J gene TRBJ2-7, with D hard to call. CDR1 is MDHEN, CDR2 SYDVKM, per germline. The germline V and J ends were trimmed by 6 bases and 6 bases, with 21 bases remaining between them. This CDR3 has 15 residues. CDR3 region: CASRSPLTLVVEQYF. In DNA form, the CDR3 reads TGTGCCAGCAGATCCCCCCTGACCTTAGTGGTCGAGCAGTACTTC.

This clonotype was detected only a few times. V is TRBV11-2 and J is TRBJ2-3; D call uncertain. The CDR3 has 10 residues. CDR1 and CDR2 (germline): SGHAT, FQNNGV. V shed 4 bases and J shed 10 bases, with 6 bases lying between them. The CDR3 reads CASSYTAQYF. CDR3 coding DNA: TGTGCCAGCAGCTATACGGCGCAGTATTTT.

This clonotype was recorded a few times. V and J are TRBV12-3 or TRBV12-4 and TRBJ2-1; 7 bases agree with TRBD2. The length of the CDR3 is 15 residues. The J segment lost 7 bases and the V segment lost 5 bases, leaving 11 bases of the junction unmatched. The CDR3 DNA reads as TGTGCCAGCAGTCCCCGTCCACGCGGGAGTAATGAGCAGTTCTTC. Translation gives CASSPRPRGSNEQFF.

This clonotype was seen only a few times. This rearrangement joins TRBV25-1 to TRBJ1-3; tentative D call: TRBD1 (5 bases). Trimming pared 8 bases from V and 4 bases from J, leaving 15 bases between. This CDR3 is built from 14 residues. The germline V gene has CDR1 MGHDK and CDR2 SYGVNS. The CDR3 nucleotides are TGTGCCAGCGGGGGTTTCTTCCCCGGAAACACCATATATTTT. Its protein is CASGGFFPGNTIYF.

This clonotype was picked up many times. The chain's CDR3 is CASSLWEHTDTQYF. The CDR3 region has the DNA TGTGCCAGCAGTTTATGGGAACACACAGATACGCAGTATTTT. The V call is TRBV28, the J call TRBJ2-3; no firm D call. The CDR3 length is 14 residues. The V gene lost 0 bases and the J gene lost 2 bases, with 6 bases spanning the gap. Germline V lookup: CDR1 MDHEN, CDR2 SYDVKM.

This clonotype was seen many times. The genes are TRBV29-1 and TRBJ2-2, with TRBD2 matching 9 bases. The CDR3 consists of 14 residues. Germline V gene sequence: CDR1 SQVTM, CDR2 ANQGSEA. V lost 4 bases, J lost 4 bases, and 4 bases stayed unmatched. The CDR3 DNA follows: TGCAGCGTTGCGTTAGCGGGAGTCACCGGGGAGCTGTTTTTT. Its translation: CSVALAGVTGELFF.

V is TRBV12-3 or TRBV12-4 and J is TRBJ2-7; tentatively, D is TRBD2 (5 bases). Between the trimmed V and J ends, which lost 4 bases and 5 bases, there was a span of 15 bases. The CDR3 extends over 14 amino acids. CDR3 loop: CASSSYTPGDEQYF. As DNA, the CDR3 is TGTGCCAGCAGTTCGTACACCCCCGGGGACGAGCAGTACTTC.

A few counts support this clonotype. The chain has TRBV7-9 and TRBJ2-1; TRBD1 might be the D (6 bases). CDR1 is SEHNR and CDR2 is FQNEAQ in the germline V gene (reference sequence). Trimming took off 7 bases at V and 0 bases at J, with 16 bases between the two ends. The CDR3 contains 16 residues. The CDR3 protein is CASNTGQMSSYNEQFF. The CDR3 coding sequence is TGTGCCAGCAACACAGGACAGATGAGCTCCTACAATGAGCAGTTCTTC.

The chain couples TRBV2 to TRBJ2-2; 8 positions match TRBD1. J was trimmed by 4 bases and V by 6 bases; bases with no gene match: 4. The germline V gene encodes CDR1 SNHLY and CDR2 FYNNEI. The CDR3 runs to 14 residues. Here the CDR3 DNA reads TGTGCCAGCAGAGAACAGGGGGTCACCGGGGAGCTGTTTTTT. This gives the protein CASREQGVTGELFF.

This clonotype was picked up a small number of times. This chain links TRBV5-4 with TRBJ1-1; 8 bases fit TRBD1. The trim removed 3 bases at V and 6 bases at J, leaving 10 bases unmatched. CDR1 is SGHNT, CDR2 YYREEE, per germline (reference sequence). CDR3 length: 15 residues. The CDR3 sequence: CASSSDRVLSAEAFF. The CDR3 DNA sequence: TGTGCCAGCAGCTCGGACAGGGTCCTTTCCGCTGAAGCTTTCTTT.

This clonotype was detected a few times. CDR3 nucleotides: TGTGCCAGCAGTCACCGGACAGGGGGCAAAAACATTCAGTACTTC. Its protein product is CASSHRTGGKNIQYF. The J gene is TRBJ2-4, the V gene TRBV6-5; TRBD1 matches 10 bases. The ends lost 5 bases at V and 3 bases at J; junction bases unmatched: 4. The CDR3 has 15 residues. Germline V lookup: CDR1 MNHEY, CDR2 SVGAGI.

The gene calls are TRBV29-1 and TRBJ2-7; D may be TRBD1 or TRBD2 (5 bases each). The CDR3 totals 14 residues. Germline V gene sequence: CDR1 SQVTM, CDR2 ANQGSEA. V lost 6 bases and J 0 bases, leaving 15 bases between the germline ends. The CDR3 nucleotides read TGCAGCGTGTCACCGGGACGGCGCTCCTACGAGCAGTACTTC. Protein sequence: CSVSPGRRSYEQYF.

This clonotype was observed many times. This rearrangement joins TRBV5-4 to TRBJ2-4; either TRBD1 or TRBD2 may fit D (5 bases each). Trimming shortened V by 3 bases and J by 8 bases, and 15 bases separated the two germline ends. The CDR3 runs to 14 residues. The germline gives CDR1 SGHNT, CDR2 YYREEE (reference sequence). The CDR3 DNA follows: TGTGCCAGCAGCTGGGACCAGATTGCATACATTCAGTACTTC. Protein sequence: CASSWDQIAYIQYF.

This clonotype showed up just a few times. As DNA, the CDR3 is TGTGCCAGCAGCTTAGGTGGGACCCGGGTCAATGAGCAGTTCTTC. Protein sequence: CASSLGGTRVNEQFF. The chain combines TRBV7-9 with TRBJ2-1, with D perhaps matching TRBD1 or TRBD2 (5 bases each). Trimming took 1 base from V and 6 from J, leaving 13 bases between them. In germline, CDR1 is SEHNR, CDR2 FQNEAQ (reference sequence). This CDR3 contains 15 residues.

This clonotype has more than one count but fewer than ten. The gene calls are TRBV15 and TRBJ2-5; tentative D call: TRBD2 (5 bases). The germline CDR1 and CDR2 sequences are LNHNV and YYDKDF (reference sequence). This CDR3 spans 19 amino acids. Trimming took 4 bases from V and 0 from J, leaving 24 bases between them. The CDR3 protein is CATSTDGVGRSPYQETQYF. The CDR3 nucleotides are TGTGCCACCAGCACGGACGGGGTTGGTCGTTCACCGTACCAAGAGACCCAGTACTTC.

This clonotype was counted a few times. V is TRBV29-1 and J is TRBJ2-7; D may be TRBD2 (6 bases). The CDR3 totals 13 residues. V lost 4 bases to trimming and J lost 6 bases, with 16 bases between them. The germline CDR1 and CDR2 sequences are SQVTM and ANQGSEA. The CDR3 sequence: CSVVGRREVEQYF. The CDR3 DNA sequence: TGCAGCGTTGTGGGGAGGCGGGAAGTCGAGCAGTACTTC.

The chain couples TRBV4-3 to TRBJ2-1; 15 nucleotides agree with TRBD2. Trimming removed 0 bases from V and 4 bases from J; junction bases left unmatched: 1. The germline CDR1 and CDR2 sequences are LGHNA and YSLEER. The CDR3 loop spans 17 amino acids. This chain's CDR3 is CASSQDGTSGRYNEQFF. As DNA, the CDR3 is TGCGCCAGCAGCCAAGACGGGACTAGCGGGAGGTACAATGAGCAGTTCTTC.

This clonotype was counted many times. The chain employs TRBV4-2 and TRBJ2-1; D is unclear. Germline CDR1 and CDR2: LGHNA and YNFKEQ. The CDR3 runs 15 residues. V lost 1 base, J lost 2 bases, and 9 bases lay in between. The CDR3 loop reads CASSQGSVTYNEQFF. Here the CDR3 DNA reads TGTGCCAGCAGCCAAGGGTCGGTTACCTACAATGAGCAGTTCTTC.

This clonotype was seen more than once but under ten times. The genes are TRBV6-1 and TRBJ2-7, with 7 positions matching TRBD2. Trimming took 7 bases from V and 4 from J; bases not matched to a gene: 10. Per germline, CDR1 MNHNS and CDR2 SASEGT. This CDR3 region has 14 residues. In DNA form, the CDR3 reads TGTGCCAGCAAAAACGGGGCGGGAGAGTACGAGCAGTACTTC. Translation gives CASKNGAGEYEQYF.

The V gene is TRBV7-9, the J gene TRBJ2-1, with 9 bases lining up with TRBD2. Germline V gene data show CDR1 as SEHNR and CDR2 as FQNEAQ (reference sequence). CDR3 length: 13 residues. V gave up 5 bases and J gave up 9 bases; unmatched junction bases: 5. The CDR3 region is CASSPDSGGEQFF. The CDR3 nucleotides are TGTGCCAGCAGCCCCGATAGCGGGGGTGAGCAGTTCTTC.

The chain employs TRBV7-2 and TRBJ2-1, with D possibly TRBD2 on 5 matching bases. V was trimmed by 8 bases and J by 4 bases, leaving 15 bases between them. CDR1 and CDR2 (germline): SGHTA, FQGNSA. The CDR3 has 14 amino acids. CDR3 residues: CASAGRSGYNEQFF. The CDR3 coding sequence is TGTGCCAGCGCCGGTCGGAGCGGTTACAATGAGCAGTTCTTC.